The 24 T cell receptor beta chains below were found in one sample sequenced in a study of CD4 T cells in relation to SARS-CoV-2 and coronaviruses. This table comes from immunoSEQ multiplex PCR, and its TCRdb copy is limited to in-frame clones, with some not included. The sample has about 20,000 clones, 66% seen once. These receptors' antigens are unknown. Before the COVID-19 pandemic, during about 2010-2019, CD4+ T cells were taken from unexposed donors. Isolation of CD4+ T cells took place after approximately 11 days in culture. The sample comprised CD4+ T cells from PBMCs, cultured in vitro. These receptor sequences come from a human donor in good health.

The chain uses TRBV7-2 and TRBJ2-6, with no clear D. Trimming took off 5 bases at V and 0 bases at J, with 8 bases between the two ends. The CDR3 sequence is 15 residues long. Per germline, CDR1 SGHTA and CDR2 FQGNSA. The CDR3 nucleotides read TGTGCCAGCAGCGGCATTAACTCTGGGGCCAACGTCCTGACTTTC. This encodes CASSGINSGANVLTF.

J is TRBJ2-2 and V is TRBV25-1; no firm D call. Trimming shortened V by 1 base and J by 2 bases, and 8 bases separated the two germline ends. CDR1 is MGHDK, CDR2 SYGVNS, per germline. CDR3 length equals 15 residues. The CDR3 loop is CASSEFGRNTGELFF. In DNA, the CDR3 is TGTGCCAGCAGTGAATTTGGCCGCAACACCGGGGAGCTGTTTTTT.

The rearrangement links TRBV7-2 to TRBJ2-1, with 12 bases fitting TRBD2. With V trimmed by 3 bases and J by 8 bases, 5 bases remained unmatched. The CDR3 has 15 amino acids. Germline V gives CDR1 SGHTA, CDR2 FQGNSA. This CDR3 reads CASSFRLAGADEQFF. CDR3 nucleotides: TGTGCCAGCAGCTTTCGACTAGCGGGAGCGGATGAGCAGTTCTTC.

The rearrangement links TRBV6-1 to TRBJ2-1; D is possibly TRBD1 or TRBD2 (5 bases each). This CDR3 contains 17 residues. With 4 bases removed from V and 4 bases from J, the gap between germline ends came to 20 bases. Germline CDR1 MNHNS, CDR2 SASEGT. The CDR3 DNA reads TGTGCCAGCAGTGCCCCAATCGCTACGGGGCCATACAATGAGCAGTTCTTC. It encodes CASSAPIATGPYNEQFF.

This chain connects TRBV3-1 (or the pseudogene TRBV3-2) to TRBJ1-5, with 8 bases identical to TRBD1. V lost 4 bases and J lost 6; bases outside the gene matches: 5. The CDR3 is made up of 14 amino acids. Germline loops: CDR1 LGHDT, CDR2 YNNKEL (reference sequence). For the CDR3, the DNA is TGTGCCAGCAGCCCGGGACAGGTTTTTCAGCCCCAGCATTTT. It translates to CASSPGQVFQPQHF.

The rearrangement joins TRBV11-2 to TRBJ2-7, with D unclear. The CDR3 contains 17 residues. V lost 4 bases, J lost 0 bases, and 19 bases lay in between. CDR1 and CDR2 (germline): SGHAT, FQNNGV. The chain's CDR3 is CASSSISRIGPSYEQYF. The CDR3 DNA reads as TGTGCCAGCAGCTCGATCTCAAGAATCGGCCCCTCCTACGAGCAGTACTTC.

This chain links TRBV5-1 with TRBJ2-1; D possibly corresponds to TRBD2 (6 bases). The germline CDR1 and CDR2 sequences are SGHRS and YFSETQ. Trimming took off 0 bases at V and 10 bases at J, with 17 bases between the two ends. The CDR3 runs to 15 residues. CDR3: CASSLGLTAGGEQFF. The CDR3 DNA follows: TGCGCCAGCAGCTTGGGTCTGACAGCCGGGGGAGAGCAGTTCTTC.

J is TRBJ2-2 and V is TRBV6-6; possible D gene TRBD1, 5 bases. The germline V gene encodes CDR1 MNHNY and CDR2 SVGAGI (reference sequence). V shed 2 bases and J shed 3 bases, with 10 bases lying between them. There are 15 residues in the CDR3. The CDR3 region has the DNA TGTGCCAGCAGTTACGGCAGGGTGGACACCGGGGAGCTGTTTTTT. The encoded protein is CASSYGRVDTGELFF.

This clone was counted only a few times. This chain connects TRBV6-5 to TRBJ1-4; D is undetermined. The germline V and J ends were trimmed by 6 bases and 8 bases, with 19 bases remaining between them. CDR1 and CDR2 (germline): MNHEY, SVGAGI. This CDR3 comprises 15 residues. The CDR3 spells CASSLRLNPAEKLFF. The CDR3 DNA reads as TGTGCCAGCAGCTTAAGACTAAATCCGGCGGAAAAACTGTTTTTT.

The V and J genes are TRBV3-1 (or the pseudogene TRBV3-2) and TRBJ2-2; D uncertain. Trimming left V 0 bases short and J 0 bases short, with 11 bases between. The germline CDR1 and CDR2 sequences are LGHDT and YNNKEL (reference sequence). The CDR3 covers 17 residues. CDR3 nucleotide sequence: TGTGCCAGCAGCCAAGATTCCGTGACATCGAACACCGGGGAGCTGTTTTTT. Translated, it gives CASSQDSVTSNTGELFF.

V and J are TRBV7-6 and TRBJ2-2; possibly TRBD2 for D (6 bases). Trimming removed 2 bases at V and 1 base at J, with 11 bases between. Germline CDR1 reads SGHVS; CDR2 reads FNYEAQ. The CDR3 is 16 residues long. The CDR3 bases are TGTGCCAGCAGCTTAAGATCGGGAGTGAACACCGGGGAGCTGTTTTTT. Translated, it gives CASSLRSGVNTGELFF.

By share, this clone counts as medium-sized. The chain has TRBV19 and TRBJ2-5; 8 nucleotides line up with TRBD2. This CDR3 is 14 amino acids long. V shed 5 bases, J shed 4 bases, and the junction held 6 bases outside the gene matches. Looked up from germline, CDR1 is LNHDA and CDR2 is SQIVND (reference sequence). CDR3: CASSPLSGTETQYF. The CDR3 nucleotides are TGTGCCAGTAGTCCCCTTAGCGGGACAGAGACCCAGTACTTC.

The rearrangement uses TRBV19 and TRBJ1-1; 7 bases map to TRBD1. The germline gives CDR1 LNHDA, CDR2 SQIVND (reference sequence). This CDR3 spans 14 amino acids. J lost 3 bases, V lost 6 bases, and 7 bases had no gene match. CDR3 protein: CASSQAGGHTEAFF. The CDR3, as DNA: TGTGCCAGTAGCCAGGCAGGGGGACACACTGAAGCTTTCTTT.

The chain recombines TRBV9 with TRBJ2-1; D gene ambiguous. This CDR3 is built from 12 residues. The V end was cut by 3 bases, the J end by 7 bases, with 8 bases between. Germline loops: CDR1 SGDLS, CDR2 YYNGEE. CDR3 loop: CASSANWNEQFF. The CDR3 DNA reads TGTGCCAGCAGCGCTAACTGGAATGAGCAGTTCTTC. The variable domain in full, completed from reference TRBV9 and TRBJ2-1, reads DSGVTQTPKHLITATGQRVTLRCSPRSGDLSVYWYQQSLDQGLQFLIQYYNGEERAKGNILERFSAQQFPDLHSELNLSSLELGDSALYFCASSANWNEQFFGPGTRLTVL.

This clone has only one observation. Here the CDR3 reads CASSRPRGNEQYF. The CDR3 coding sequence is TGTGCCAGCAGCCGCCCCCGAGGGAACGAGCAGTACTTC. The chain links TRBV3-1 (or the pseudogene TRBV3-2) to TRBJ2-7, with D maybe TRBD2 (5 bases). Looked up from germline, CDR1 is LGHDT and CDR2 is YNNKEL (reference sequence). The V end was cut by 4 bases, the J end by 5 bases, with 12 bases between. The CDR3 sequence is 13 residues long.

The chain uses TRBV3-1 (or the pseudogene TRBV3-2) and TRBJ2-2; TRBD2 matches at 12 bases. CDR3 length equals 17 residues. V dropped 1 base and J dropped 5; count of bases not matched to a gene: 5. The germline V gene has CDR1 LGHDT and CDR2 YNNKEL (reference sequence). DNA of the CDR3: TGTGCCAGCAGCCAAGTTTACGGGACTAGCGGGACCGGGGAGCTGTTTTTT. Protein: CASSQVYGTSGTGELFF.

This clone was detected only a few times. The chain has TRBV6-2 or TRBV6-3 and TRBJ1-1; TRBD1 agrees at 9 bases. The CDR3 is made up of 14 amino acids. The ends lost 5 bases at V and 5 bases at J; junction bases unmatched: 6. Germline values: CDR1 MNHEY, CDR2 SVGEGT. DNA for the CDR3: TGTGCCAGCAGTGATGGACAGGGGCGAACTGAAGCTTTCTTT. This translates into CASSDGQGRTEAFF.

This chain connects TRBV29-1 to TRBJ1-1; tentatively, D is TRBD1 (5 bases). CDR1 and CDR2 (germline): SQVTM, ANQGSEA. This CDR3 contains 14 residues. The V gene lost 6 bases and the J gene lost 1 base, with 15 bases spanning the gap. DNA for the CDR3: TGCAGCGTGAAGGCTCGGGACGGGAACACTGAAGCTTTCTTT. It specifies CSVKARDGNTEAFF.

This chain uses TRBV5-4 with TRBJ1-1, with D perhaps matching TRBD1 (5 bases). V was trimmed by 4 bases and J by 11 bases, leaving 15 bases between them. The CDR3 is 12 residues long. The germline V gene encodes CDR1 SGHNT and CDR2 YYREEE (reference sequence). The CDR3 DNA follows: TGTGCCAGCAGCACCAGGACATCCCCGGCTTTCTTT. This encodes CASSTRTSPAFF.

This chain uses TRBV5-4 with TRBJ2-2, with 10 bases that match TRBD2. Germline loops: CDR1 SGHNT, CDR2 YYREEE (reference sequence). The CDR3 length is 18 residues. After removal of 0 bases from V and 6 bases from J, the junction contained 11 bases not matched to a gene. The CDR3: CASSLALGAGGPPGELFF. CDR3 DNA: TGTGCCAGCAGCTTGGCCCTGGGAGCGGGAGGGCCTCCCGGGGAGCTGTTTTTT.

The CDR3, as DNA: TGTGCCAGCAGCCAAACCGGGATTTCCCACAATGAGCAGTTCTTC. It yields the protein CASSQTGISHNEQFF. This sequence joins TRBV3-1 (or the pseudogene TRBV3-2) and TRBJ2-1; D possibly corresponds to TRBD2 (5 bases). From germline, CDR1 is LGHDT and CDR2 YNNKEL (reference sequence). Trimming removed 2 bases at V and 5 bases at J, with 13 bases between. The CDR3 covers 15 residues.

The chain couples TRBV7-9 to TRBJ1-2; D is unresolved. This CDR3 has 17 residues. CDR1 and CDR2 from the germline V gene are SEHNR and FQNEAQ (reference sequence). Trimming cost V 5 bases and J 1 base, with 20 bases left between them. The CDR3 coding sequence is TGTGCCAGCAGCACCGCGGGCAGCGTAAATGATAACTATGGCTACACCTTC. Amino acid sequence: CASSTAGSVNDNYGYTF.

This chain joins TRBV7-9 and TRBJ2-3; 7 nucleotides match TRBD1. The CDR3 length is 14 residues. V gave up 5 bases and J gave up 0 bases; unmatched junction bases: 2. CDR1 and CDR2 from the germline V gene are SEHNR and FQNEAQ (reference sequence). For the CDR3, the DNA is TGTGCCAGCAGCGCCAGGGGGAGCACAGATACGCAGTATTTT. As protein: CASSARGSTDTQYF.

The chain has TRBV28 and TRBJ2-7, with D tentatively TRBD2 (6 bases). This CDR3 contains 12 residues. Deletions cut 11 bases from V and 6 bases from J, with 17 bases between. Germline lookup yields CDR1 MDHEN and CDR2 SYDVKM. The CDR3 DNA sequence: TGTGCCGTCGGGAGCAGGGTGGGCGAGCAGTACTTC. Its translation is CAVGSRVGEQYF. Supplemented by reference TRBV28 and TRBJ2-7, the full variable domain reads DVKVTQSSRYLVKRTGEKVFLECVQDMDHENMFWYRQDPGLGLRLIYFSYDVKMKEKGDIPEGYSVSREKKERFSLILESASTNQTSMYLCAVGSRVGEQYFGPGTRLTVT.